The 14 T cell receptor beta chains given below trace back to one sample, sequenced in a study of blood T cell repertoires in COVID-19. The repertoire was sequenced with immunoSEQ multiplex PCR; TCRdb's copy has only in-frame clones and lacks some. In the table there are 100,000 to 150,000 clones, around 86% of which are singletons. Sequenced material: peripheral blood. Receptor source: a human donor in a cohort sampled during active COVID-19.

The chain joins TRBV6-2 or TRBV6-3 to TRBJ2-7; TRBD2 matches at 9 bases. The trim removed 2 bases at V and 5 bases at J, leaving 16 bases unmatched. CDR3 size: 18 residues. Germline values: CDR1 MNHEY, CDR2 SVGEGT. The CDR3 loop reads CASSYGPSGTPLYDEQYF. The CDR3 coding sequence is TGTGCCAGCAGTTACGGTCCTAGCGGGACCCCTCTATATGACGAGCAGTACTTC.

This sequence joins TRBV6-5 and TRBJ2-5; the match to TRBD1 covers 9 bases. Trimming took 6 bases from V and 5 from J; bases not matched to a gene: 7. The CDR3 loop spans 14 amino acids. Germline-derived CDR1 and CDR2 are MNHEY and SVGAGI. The CDR3 region is CASSPTGGVETQYF. CDR3 coding DNA: TGTGCCAGCAGCCCCACAGGGGGCGTTGAGACCCAGTACTTC.

The sample holds one count of this clone. The J gene is TRBJ2-1, the V gene TRBV30, with D perhaps matching TRBD2 (6 bases). The CDR3 has 14 amino acids. V lost 8 bases and J lost 9, with 23 bases in between. Per germline, CDR1 GTSNPN and CDR2 SVGIG (reference sequence). This chain's CDR3 is CAGTGTGPTFEQFF. CDR3 nucleotides: TGTGCCGGAACCGGGACTGGACCGACTTTTGAGCAGTTCTTC.

This chain joins TRBV5-6 and TRBJ1-1; weak D call: TRBD1 (5 bases). Germline V lookup: CDR1 SGHDT, CDR2 YYEEEE. This CDR3 contains 14 residues. V was pared by 0 bases and J by 3 bases, with 9 bases between. In DNA, the CDR3 is TGTGCCAGCAGCTTGGGGGCAGGGTACACTGAAGCTTTCTTT. It translates to CASSLGAGYTEAFF. Full variable domain (missing parts from reference TRBV5-6 and TRBJ1-1): DAGVTQSPTHLIKTRGQQVTLRCSPKSGHDTVSWYQQALGQGPQFIFQYYEEEERQRGNFPDRFSGHQFPNYSSELNVNALLLGDSALYLCASSLGAGYTEAFFGQGTRLTVV.

The V and J genes are TRBV14 and TRBJ1-2; D not certain. The V end was cut by 2 bases, the J end by 8 bases, with 12 bases between. The CDR3 has 13 amino acids. Germline loops: CDR1 SGHDN, CDR2 FVKESK. CDR3 amino acids: CASSQKSTFGYTF. CDR3 sequence (DNA): TGTGCCAGCAGCCAAAAGTCGACATTCGGCTACACCTTC.

This chain uses TRBV18 with TRBJ1-3, with TRBD1 identical over 11 bases. This CDR3 has 18 amino acids. With V trimmed by 2 bases and J by 4 bases, 10 bases remained unmatched. Germline V gene lookup returns CDR1 KGHSH and CDR2 LQKENI. The CDR3 loop is CASSPDLGQGAKGNTIYF. The DNA for the CDR3 is TGTGCCAGCTCACCAGACTTAGGACAGGGGGCAAAAGGAAACACCATATATTTT.

V is TRBV27 and J is TRBJ1-1; TRBD1 matches at 8 bases. Trimming at V came to 6 bases and at J to 5 bases, leaving 8 bases not matched to a gene. The CDR3 extends over 14 amino acids. Germline V lookup: CDR1 MNHEY, CDR2 SMNVEV (reference sequence). The CDR3 DNA sequence: TGTGCCAGCAGCCCCGACAGGGGTGGAACTGAAGCTTTCTTT. It is translated as CASSPDRGGTEAFF.

In DNA form, the CDR3 reads TGTGCCTGGAGTGATATGTACAGGGGCCAAACCGAAGCTTTCTTT. It yields the protein CAWSDMYRGQTEAFF. J is TRBJ1-1 and V is TRBV30; TRBD1 matches 7 bases. This CDR3 is 15 amino acids long. J was trimmed by 8 bases and V by 1 base; bases with no gene match: 13. CDR1 is GTSNPN and CDR2 is SVGIG in the germline V gene (reference sequence).

To note about this clone: This likely came from a read error, as a far larger clone is one base away. The chain joins TRBV13 to TRBJ1-1; a possible D gene is TRBD1 (6 bases). Germline CDR1 PRHDT, CDR2 FYEKMQ (reference sequence). CDR3 size: 15 residues. Trimming left V 4 bases short and J 1 base short, with 13 bases between. The CDR3 nucleotides are TGTGCCAGCAGCTCCCTTGGACAGCGGAACACTGAAGCTTTCTTT. Protein product: CASSSLGQRNTEAFF.

This clone came up a few times. The V gene is TRBV19, the J gene TRBJ1-5, with TRBD1 as a possible D gene (6 bases). The V and J ends lost 3 bases and 7 bases respectively, with 19 bases between them. The CDR3 spans 16 residues. The germline V gene encodes CDR1 LNHDA and CDR2 SQIVND (reference sequence). The CDR3 here is CASSIWKTGREQPQHF. CDR3 nucleotide sequence: TGTGCCAGTAGTATCTGGAAGACAGGTAGGGAACAGCCCCAGCATTTT.

In its sample, this clone was seen a few times. The gene calls are TRBV6-2 or TRBV6-3 and TRBJ2-7; weak D call: TRBD2 (5 bases). Trimming pared 4 bases from V and 0 bases from J, leaving 16 bases between. CDR1 is MNHEY and CDR2 is SVGEGT in the germline V gene. This CDR3 comprises 16 residues. As DNA, the CDR3 is TGTGCCAGCAGTTTATTGCAGAGGGCGGGCTCCTACGAGCAGTACTTC. It yields the protein CASSLLQRAGSYEQYF.

V and J are TRBV11-2 and TRBJ2-1, with TRBD2 matching 10 bases. V lost 2 bases to trimming and J lost 6 bases; unmatched junction nucleotides: 4. CDR1 is SGHAT, CDR2 FQNNGV, per germline. There are 15 residues in the CDR3. CDR3 loop: CASSLTSGIFNEQFF. The CDR3 DNA is TGTGCCAGCAGCTTAACTAGCGGGATTTTCAATGAGCAGTTCTTC.

The rearrangement joins TRBV5-1 to TRBJ1-2; D ambiguous. V was pared by 4 bases and J by 8 bases, with 24 bases between. The germline V gene encodes CDR1 SGHRS and CDR2 YFSETQ. The CDR3 is 16 residues long. The CDR3 nucleotides are TGCGCCAGCAGCGCGCGGACGGGAGTCCCCGATGGAGGCTACACCTTC. Its translation is CASSARTGVPDGGYTF.

The rearrangement links TRBV27 to TRBJ2-1; 7 nucleotides line up with TRBD2. Germline CDR1 reads MNHEY; CDR2 reads SMNVEV (reference sequence). The junction had 5 bases not matched to a gene; V was cut back by 3 bases and J by 3 bases. The CDR3 is made up of 15 amino acids. CDR3 bases: TGTGCCAGCAGTTTTGGACTAGTCGACTACAATGAGCAGTTCTTC. Translation gives CASSFGLVDYNEQFF.